This T cell receptor (beta chain) was profiled in a study of T-cell reconstitution after alpha-beta-depleted transplantation in children. The length of the CDR3 is 16 residues. V was shortened by 4 bases and J by 0 bases, with 15 bases between the two germline ends. Germline CDR1 is LGHDT and CDR2 is YNNKEL (reference sequence). The sample holds one count of this clonotype. Preparation of the TCRbeta library was carried out with unique molecular identifiers. TCRdb re-called the PCR reads with MiXCR, one entry per CDR3 protein. The sample yields hundreds of thousands of distinct CDR3 sequences, 16% seen once.

The source material was PBMCs from the stem cell graft donor, sampled from the stem cell graft. The sequence was obtained from a human donor who donated a stem cell graft to a child with acute myeloid leukemia. This chain connects TRBV3-1 to TRBJ2-5, with a tentative D call TRBD2 (6 bases). The CDR3: CASSLSGAGDQETQYF. The CDR3 DNA is TGTGCCAGCAGCCTGTCGGGAGCGGGCGACCAAGAGACCCAGTACTTC.